This TCR beta chain was retrieved from a study of shared clonotypes between healthy human individuals. Background on the study: Per-donor plates numbered three CD4 naive, three CD4 memory, two CD8 naive and one CD8 memory. Broader study findings: Rarefaction showed sorted-subset sequencing was incomplete despite large depth. Among non-shared clonotypes, generation probabilities were lower than among those shared by all four donors.

CD8 cells classed as naive were CD45RO-negative and positively selected for CCR7, excluding terminally differentiated effector memory CD45RA+ cells. Deep was the level at which the assay was run. Repertoires were generated with immunoSEQ multiplex PCR, while TCRdb's copy carries only in-frame clones and drops some. Of a few hundred thousand clones in the sample, around 95% were seen once. As for this clone: Its specificity is unknown. Within the sample, other DNA sequences also encode this same CDR3.

V dropped 2 bases and J dropped 1 base, with 6 bases sitting between them. CDR1 is SGHVS, CDR2 FNYEAQ, per germline. The CDR3 spans 14 residues. The source material was naive CD8+ T cells sorted from blood. The chain carries TRBV7-6 and TRBJ2-1; TRBD2 might be the D (5 bases). The clonotype originates from a woman in her 30s in good health. CDR3 nucleotides: TGTGCCAGCAGCTTATCGGGATCCTACAATGAGCAGTTCTTC. This gives the protein CASSLSGSYNEQFF.